These T cell receptor beta chains were read from a single sample in a study of a mutant IDH1 vaccine in newly diagnosed glioma. Their specific antigens are unknown. Clones were sequenced by immunoSEQ multiplex PCR, and TCRdb holds only the in-frame ones, with some missing. The sample holds 58,000 or so clones; roughly 80% are singletons and the top ten take approximately 3.4%. This sample comprised PBMCs, obtained from a glioma patient whose treatment included an IDH1 peptide vaccine. Receptors originate from a woman aged 50 to 65 with glioma. The CDR3 runs from the conserved cysteine through the conserved F or W. Each record gives: clone size, V gene, J gene, D gene, CDR3 protein, CDR3 DNA. A D gene is named only where the DNA matches it firmly. Only part of the rows carry a size: once, few, many, or a class if the clone is expanded.

.	TRBV7-9	TRBJ1-6	TRBD1	CASSLSLGTGVISPLHF	TGTGCCAGCAGCTTAAGTTTAGGGACAGGGGTTATTTCACCCCTCCACTTT
.	TRBV4-2	TRBJ2-1	TRBD2	CASSQGGGASNEQFF	TGTGCCAGCAGCCAAGGCGGGGGGGCCAGCAATGAGCAGTTCTTC
.	TRBV30	TRBJ2-2	.	CAWERGRNTGELFF	TGTGCCTGGGAGAGGGGTCGGAACACCGGGGAGCTGTTTTTT
.	TRBV5-4	TRBJ1-2	.	CASSLEKGEAIYGYTF	TGTGCCAGCAGCTTGGAGAAGGGGGAAGCCATATATGGCTACACCTTC
.	TRBV27	TRBJ2-3	.	CASSLSAARVKYF	TGTGCCAGCAGTTTATCGGCCGCGCGGGTAAAGTATTTT
.	TRBV11-3	TRBJ1-3	TRBD1	CASSSNDRAGNTIYF	TGTGCCAGCAGCTCAAATGACAGGGCTGGAAACACCATATATTTT
.	TRBV7-9	TRBJ2-5	TRBD2	CASSPRGLASQQETQYF	TGTGCCAGCAGCCCCCGAGGACTAGCGTCACAGCAAGAGACCCAGTACTTC
.	TRBV11-2	TRBJ2-3	TRBD2	CASSLMAGGSDTQYF	TGTGCCAGCAGCTTAATGGCGGGGGGGTCGGATACGCAGTATTTT
once	TRBV5-1	TRBJ2-3	TRBD1	CASRTGITDTQYF	TGCGCCAGCAGGACAGGGATCACAGATACGCAGTATTTT
.	TRBV5-6	TRBJ1-2	.	CASSLRDHHGGYTF	TGTGCCAGCAGCTTGAGGGATCACCACGGGGGCTACACCTTC
.	TRBV15	TRBJ2-5	.	CATSRDLPAEETQYF	TGTGCCACCAGCAGAGATTTGCCAGCGGAAGAGACCCAGTACTTC
.	TRBV5-4	TRBJ1-4	.	CASSQDGYKLYEKLFF	TGTGCCAGCAGCCAGGACGGGTATAAGTTATATGAAAAACTGTTTTTT
once	TRBV4-1	TRBJ2-7	TRBD2	CASSRSSSGPYEQYF	TGCGCCAGCAGCCGATCGTCTAGCGGACCCTACGAGCAGTACTTC
.	TRBV9	TRBJ2-5	.	CASSLNGGGETQYF	TGTGCCAGCAGTCTAAATGGGGGCGGAGAGACCCAGTACTTC
.	TRBV5-6	TRBJ2-5	.	CASSLGGQETQYF	TGTGCCAGCAGCTTGGGGGGGCAGGAGACCCAGTACTTC
.	TRBV30	TRBJ2-6	.	CAWTRQAFSNVLTF	TGTGCCTGGACGAGGCAGGCATTCAGTAACGTCCTGACTTTC
.	TRBV27	TRBJ1-5	.	CASSLVRSNQPQHF	TGTGCCAGCAGTTTAGTACGGAGTAATCAGCCCCAGCATTTT
.	TRBV7-9	TRBJ1-4	.	CASSEAGGEKLFF	TGTGCCAGCAGTGAGGCGGGAGGGGAAAAACTGTTTTTT
.	TRBV4-2	TRBJ2-7	TRBD2	CASSQNSLAGSYEQYF	TGTGCCAGCAGCCAAAATAGCCTAGCGGGCTCCTACGAGCAGTACTTC
.	TRBV9	TRBJ1-3	TRBD1	CASSVADRGHVSSGNTIYF	TGTGCCAGCAGCGTCGCGGACAGGGGCCACGTCTCCTCTGGAAACACCATATATTTT
.	TRBV7-2	TRBJ1-2	.	CASSPGSNYGYTF	TGTGCCAGCAGCCCCGGGTCTAACTATGGCTACACCTTC
.	TRBV5-1	TRBJ1-4	TRBD1	CASSAKGQGGLATNEKLFF	TGCGCCAGCAGCGCCAAAGGACAGGGGGGCCTTGCAACTAATGAAAAACTGTTTTTT
once	TRBV9	TRBJ2-5	TRBD1	CASSVSGQGAETQYF	TGTGCCAGCAGCGTATCCGGACAGGGCGCCGAGACCCAGTACTTC
once	TRBV2	TRBJ1-1	TRBD1	CASTLRRQGASPDTEAFF	TGTGCCAGCACCCTGCGGAGACAGGGGGCTTCACCGGACACTGAAGCTTTCTTT
.	TRBV7-9	TRBJ2-7	TRBD2	CASSFGELAGPTDYEQYF	TGTGCCAGCAGCTTTGGCGAGCTAGCGGGGCCCACCGACTACGAGCAGTACTTC
.	TRBV5-4	TRBJ1-1	.	CASSPGGPGKNTEAFF	TGTGCCAGCAGCCCCGGAGGGCCGGGGAAGAACACTGAAGCTTTCTTT
.	TRBV18	TRBJ1-1	TRBD1	CASSPRDSDYTEAFF	TGTGCCAGCTCACCCCGGGACAGCGACTACACTGAAGCTTTCTTT
.	TRBV9	TRBJ1-2	.	CASSVMLQGGGGYTF	TGTGCCAGCAGCGTGATGCTACAGGGTGGAGGGGGCTACACCTTC
.	TRBV11-2	TRBJ2-7	.	CASSFSSRGPSPMFYEQYF	TGTGCCAGCAGCTTCTCCTCCCGGGGCCCGAGCCCTATGTTTTACGAGCAGTACTTC
.	TRBV5-8	TRBJ2-3	TRBD1	CASRRGQGGDTQYF	TGTGCCAGCAGGAGGGGACAGGGAGGAGATACGCAGTATTTT
.	TRBV6-5	TRBJ1-1	TRBD1	CASSSDRGRVAFF	TGTGCCAGCAGTTCGGACAGGGGGCGAGTCGCTTTCTTT
.	TRBV6-6	TRBJ1-1	.	CASTPGGNTEAFF	TGTGCCAGCACCCCGGGAGGGAACACTGAAGCTTTCTTT
.	TRBV15	TRBJ2-7	.	CATSRGWVGEQYF	TGTGCCACCAGCAGAGGTTGGGTTGGGGAGCAGTACTTC
.	TRBV28	TRBJ1-1	TRBD1	CASSLSRSTGGALQAFF	TGTGCCAGCAGTTTATCCCGCTCGACAGGGGGCGCGCTACAAGCTTTCTTT